This entry features one T cell receptor (beta chain) sequence. The entry originates in a study of blood T cell repertoires in COVID-19. Study context: From the United States, Italy and Spain came samples of acute and convalescent COVID-19. PBMCs, B-cell-depleted T cells, or T cells were the source of the cDNA or gDNA that made up the material.

V shed 10 bases and J 0 bases; nucleotides not matched to a gene: 11. Looked up from germline, CDR1 is SGHTA and CDR2 is FQGNSA. The CDR3 contains 16 residues. Under the authors' procedure: Reference gene primer amplification gave estimated nucleated cell counts. The method was immunoSEQ multiplex PCR; TCRdb's version includes in-frame clones alone and lacks a portion of them. That table furnishes V, J and clone size, whereas the DNA furnished D and trimming. The repertoire holds fewer than 150,000 clones, with less than 85% as singletons. The chain uses TRBV7-2 and TRBJ2-3; TRBD2 agrees at 9 bases. What was sequenced was peripheral blood. This TCR derives from an elderly woman in a cohort sampled during active or convalescent COVID-19. Here the CDR3 reads CATNAPSGVSTDTQYF. In DNA, the CDR3 is TGTGCCACCAACGCCCCTAGCGGGGTTAGCACAGATACGCAGTATTTT.